These 32 T cell receptor beta chains were sequenced from one sample in a study of T cell repertoires in cytomegalovirus infection. TCRdb analysed the reads with MiXCR anew, one entry per CDR3 protein. The sample carries 150,000 to 190,000 distinct CDR3 sequences, 23% recorded once. The sequenced sample was PBMCs. The receptor set was obtained from a human donor in good health (CMV status not recorded). Some clones in this sample may be carry-over from other donors' samples.

This clonotype appeared a few times. The V gene is TRBV19, the J gene TRBJ1-1; TRBD1 aligns across 7 bases. The CDR3 totals 14 residues. Germline trimming cut 4 bases from V and 1 base from J; bases unmatched to any gene: 3. Germline CDR1 and CDR2: LNHDA and SQIVND (reference sequence). This CDR3 is CASSTRQGNTEAFF. CDR3 DNA: TGTGCCAGTAGTACCAGACAGGGGAACACTGAAGCTTTCTTT.

This clonotype has more than one count but fewer than ten. The chain has TRBV7-9 and TRBJ2-1, with D unresolved. CDR3 length: 13 amino acids. The V gene's germline CDR1 is SEHNR and CDR2 FQNEAQ (reference sequence). Trimming took off 5 bases at V and 9 bases at J, with 14 bases between the two ends. CDR3 DNA: TGTGCCAGCAGCCGTCCTGCGTTACCTGAGCAGTTCTTC. Translation: CASSRPALPEQFF.

Ten or more counts support this clonotype. This chain connects TRBV7-3 to TRBJ2-5; TRBD2 matches at 9 bases. J was trimmed by 5 bases and V by 4 bases; bases with no gene match: 8. The CDR3 spans 15 residues. Germline-derived CDR1 and CDR2 are SGHTA and FQGTGA. The CDR3 reads CASSSAGGPGETQYF. CDR3 DNA sequence: TGTGCCAGCAGCTCGGCGGGGGGGCCGGGGGAGACCCAGTACTTC.

In its sample, this clonotype was seen a few times. The chain combines TRBV12-3 or TRBV12-4 with TRBJ2-2; TRBD1 agrees at 8 bases. After removal of 2 bases from V and 7 bases from J, the junction contained 3 bases not matched to a gene. The CDR3 covers 14 residues. CDR3: CASSLQGAVGELFF. CDR3 DNA: TGTGCCAGCAGTTTACAGGGGGCTGTCGGGGAGCTGTTTTTT.

This clonotype was seen once. V gene TRBV28 combines with J gene TRBJ1-1, with 7 bases lining up with TRBD1. Trimming cost V 2 bases and J 5 bases; bases outside gene matches: 5. Germline loops: CDR1 MDHEN, CDR2 SYDVKM. CDR3 length: 14 residues. CDR3 residues: CASSLDMDRTEAFF. CDR3 in DNA: TGTGCCAGCAGTTTAGATATGGACAGGACTGAAGCTTTCTTT.

This clonotype has a count of ten or more. The genes are TRBV5-4 and TRBJ2-5, with a weak D call TRBD2 (5 bases). CDR1 SGHNT and CDR2 YYREEE come from the germline V gene (reference sequence). The CDR3 loop spans 17 amino acids. V lost 0 bases, J lost 3 bases, and 18 bases lay in between. CDR3 region: CASSLEGSGFGKETQYF. The CDR3 region has the DNA TGTGCCAGCAGCTTGGAAGGTTCGGGATTCGGGAAAGAGACCCAGTACTTC.

This clonotype appeared many times. The chain has TRBV6-2 or TRBV6-3 and TRBJ1-5; 9 bases are a match to TRBD1. The V gene's germline CDR1 is MNHEY and CDR2 SVGEGT. After removal of 2 bases from V and 3 bases from J, the junction contained 8 bases not matched to a gene. This CDR3 is built from 17 residues. CDR3 protein: CASSYLTGGKDNQPQHF. CDR3 DNA sequence: TGTGCCAGCAGTTACCTGACAGGGGGAAAGGACAATCAGCCCCAGCATTTT.

The rearrangement uses TRBV2 and TRBJ2-5, with TRBD2 matching 10 bases. The V and J ends lost 7 bases and 2 bases, in that order; junction bases with no gene match: 1. From germline, CDR1 is SNHLY and CDR2 FYNNEI. CDR3 length equals 13 residues. In nucleotides, the CDR3 is TGTGCCAGCACGGGACTAGCGCAAGAGACCCAGTACTTC. Translation: CASTGLAQETQYF.

V usage is TRBV7-9 and J usage is TRBJ2-6; no clear D. Germline-derived CDR1 and CDR2 are SEHNR and FQNEAQ (reference sequence). The CDR3 spans 14 residues. The germline V and J ends were trimmed by 4 bases and 4 bases, with 8 bases remaining between them. CDR3 sequence (DNA): TGTGCCAGCAGCTCTCTGGGGGGGGCCAACGTCCTGACTTTC. This translates into CASSSLGGANVLTF.

Concerning this clonotype itself: This may arise from a read error, as a much more abundant clone is one base away. The chain joins TRBV6-1 to TRBJ1-4; no firm D call. The CDR3 length is 13 residues. Germline CDR1 reads MNHNS; CDR2 reads SASEGT. CDR3 protein: CARSERVNEKLFF. The CDR3 DNA reads TGTGCCAGGAGTGAACGGGTGAATGAAAAACTGTTTTTT.

The V call is TRBV6-2 or TRBV6-3, the J call TRBJ1-1, with 11 bases identical to TRBD1. The CDR3 is made up of 16 amino acids. Trimming at V came to 0 bases and at J to 5 bases, leaving 5 bases not matched to a gene. Germline V lookup: CDR1 MNHEY, CDR2 SVGEGT. CDR3: CASSYSGGQGGTEAFF. The CDR3 bases are TGTGCCAGCAGTTACTCCGGGGGACAGGGGGGTACTGAAGCTTTCTTT.

CDR3 protein: CASSRGGELSGEQFF. In DNA form, the CDR3 reads TGTGCCAGCAGTCGCGGGGGGGAGCTTTCGGGGGAGCAGTTCTTC. The chain couples TRBV28 to TRBJ2-1; 9 positions match TRBD2. The CDR3 extends over 15 amino acids. Looked up from germline, CDR1 is MDHEN and CDR2 is SYDVKM. The V segment lost 5 bases and the J segment 10 bases; nucleotides outside the gene matches: 12.

The V gene is TRBV7-6, the J gene TRBJ2-7; 7 nucleotides align to TRBD2. Germline CDR1 reads SGHVS; CDR2 reads FNYEAQ. V dropped 1 base and J dropped 5; count of bases not matched to a gene: 11. This CDR3 has 16 amino acids. DNA of the CDR3: TGTGCCAGCAGCTTAGTCGAGGTGGGAGGGCCCCACGAGCAGTACTTC. This sequence encodes CASSLVEVGGPHEQYF.

The rearrangement joins TRBV28 to TRBJ1-6, with TRBD1 identical over 7 bases. Germline CDR1 reads MDHEN; CDR2 reads SYDVKM. Losses at the gene ends were 6 bases for V and 9 bases for J; bases not matched to a gene: 11. The CDR3 sequence is 15 residues long. Here the CDR3 DNA reads TGTGCCAGCAGACAAGACAGGGCTCGAAGTTCACCCCTCCACTTT. It is translated as CASRQDRARSSPLHF.

The chain uses TRBV29-1 and TRBJ1-2; D call uncertain. V gave up 2 bases and J gave up 2 bases, with 6 bases separating them. In germline, CDR1 is SQVTM, CDR2 ANQGSEA. The CDR3 consists of 12 residues. CDR3 sequence reads: CSVEQENYGYTF. CDR3 DNA sequence: TGCAGCGTTGAACAGGAGAACTATGGCTACACCTTC.

The J gene is TRBJ1-5, the V gene TRBV20-1; TRBD1 is a possible D gene (5 bases). V was trimmed by 5 bases and J by 4 bases, leaving 15 bases between them. Germline V gene data show CDR1 as DFQATT and CDR2 as SNEGSKA (reference sequence). The CDR3 has 14 amino acids. This CDR3 reads CSAVIQGPNQPQHF. Here the CDR3 DNA reads TGCAGTGCTGTGATTCAGGGTCCTAATCAGCCCCAGCATTTT.

This chain connects TRBV4-1 to TRBJ1-1, with TRBD1 identical over 11 bases. The CDR3 totals 14 residues. Germline V gives CDR1 MGHRA, CDR2 YSYEKL. J was trimmed by 6 bases and V by 4 bases; bases with no gene match: 4. CDR3 in amino acids: CASSPGQGVAEAFF. The CDR3 DNA reads as TGCGCCAGCAGCCCGGGACAGGGGGTAGCTGAAGCTTTCTTT.

The genes are TRBV28 and TRBJ1-1; 9 bases map to TRBD1. The CDR3 contains 15 residues. CDR1 and CDR2 (germline): MDHEN, SYDVKM. J gave up 0 bases and V 9 bases, and 8 bases lay outside the gene matches. The DNA of the CDR3 is TGTGCCAGTTTGTCGGGACAGGGAATGAACACTGAAGCTTTCTTT. Protein sequence: CASLSGQGMNTEAFF.

There are a few counts of this clonotype. The rearrangement joins TRBV7-2 to TRBJ1-6, with TRBD1 matching over 8 bases. This CDR3 contains 15 residues. V was pared by 0 bases and J by 10 bases, with 5 bases of the junction left unmatched. Germline CDR1 is SGHTA and CDR2 is FQGNSA. The CDR3 is CASSLASTGASPLHF. Written as DNA, the CDR3 is TGTGCCAGCAGCTTAGCGTCGACAGGGGCCTCACCCCTCCACTTT.

This clonotype came up a few times. The chain is built from TRBV15 and TRBJ2-2; 8 nucleotides agree with TRBD2. Germline V gene data show CDR1 as LNHNV and CDR2 as YYDKDF (reference sequence). The CDR3 extends over 15 amino acids. V was pared by 4 bases and J by 3 bases, with 4 bases of the junction left unmatched. The CDR3 spells CATSTGGQDTGELFF. CDR3 in DNA: TGTGCCACCAGCACGGGGGGGCAGGACACCGGGGAGCTGTTTTTT.

V and J are TRBV4-1 and TRBJ1-5; 8 positions match TRBD1. Trimming took 4 bases from V and 3 from J; bases not matched to a gene: 20. CDR3 size: 20 residues. Germline CDR1 and CDR2: MGHRA and YSYEKL. CDR3 protein: CASSLTILDGTGQINQPQHF. The DNA for the CDR3 is TGCGCCAGCAGCCTCACTATTTTAGATGGGACAGGCCAGATCAATCAGCCCCAGCATTTT.

This clonotype was picked up a small number of times. The chain recombines TRBV28 with TRBJ1-1; D uncertain. This CDR3 comprises 14 residues. V lost 6 bases and J 0 bases, leaving 11 bases between the germline ends. Germline loops: CDR1 MDHEN, CDR2 SYDVKM. CDR3 nucleotide sequence: TGTGCCAGCAGCCCCCCCAGTTTGAACACTGAAGCTTTCTTT. Amino acids: CASSPPSLNTEAFF.

In this sample, this clonotype turned up many times. The chain uses TRBV7-9 and TRBJ2-1, with TRBD2 matching 9 bases. The CDR3 covers 14 residues. Germline CDR1 reads SEHNR; CDR2 reads FQNEAQ (reference sequence). Trimming at V came to 7 bases and at J to 4 bases, leaving 5 bases not matched to a gene. In DNA form, the CDR3 reads TGTGCCAGCATTTCCACTAGCGGGTACAATGAGCAGTTCTTC. This codes for CASISTSGYNEQFF. Variable domain in full (rest from reference TRBV7-9 and TRBJ2-1): DTGVSQNPRHKITKRGQNVTFRCDPISEHNRLYWYRQTLGQGPEFLTYFQNEAQLEKSRLLSDRFSAERPKGSFSTLEIQRTEQGDSAMYLCASISTSGYNEQFFGPGTRLTVL.

The rearrangement uses TRBV7-6 and TRBJ2-2, with 10 bases that match TRBD1. The CDR3 is made up of 20 amino acids. With V trimmed by 5 bases and J by 2 bases, 17 bases remained unmatched. The germline V gene has CDR1 SGHVS and CDR2 FNYEAQ. In DNA form, the CDR3 reads TGTGCCAGCAGCCGGCGGGGACAGGGGAGATTGGGCCCTAACACCGGGGAGCTGTTTTTT. Residues: CASSRRGQGRLGPNTGELFF. The full variable domain, its missing parts supplied by reference TRBV7-6 and TRBJ2-2, is GAGVSQSPRYKVTKRGQDVALRCDPISGHVSLYWYRQALGQGPEFLTYFNYEAQQDKSGLPNDRFSAERPEGSISTLTIQRTEQRDSAMYRCASSRRGQGRLGPNTGELFFGEGSRLTVL.

The chain recombines TRBV6-1 with TRBJ1-6; 7 bases map to TRBD1. CDR1 and CDR2 from the germline V gene are MNHNS and SASEGT. The CDR3 length is 13 residues. V dropped 7 bases and J dropped 10; count of bases not matched to a gene: 7. This CDR3 is CASIQGVRSPLHF. Written as DNA, the CDR3 is TGTGCCAGCATCCAGGGGGTCCGGTCACCCCTCCACTTT.

This sequence joins TRBV20-1 and TRBJ1-2; D perhaps matches TRBD1 (5 bases). Trimming took off 0 bases at V and 3 bases at J, with 11 bases between the two ends. CDR1 is DFQATT, CDR2 SNEGSKA, per germline (reference sequence). This CDR3 is built from 14 residues. CDR3 nucleotides: TGCAGTGCTAGAGACAGGGAGGGGTACTATGGCTACACCTTC. It encodes CSARDREGYYGYTF.

The chain couples TRBV29-1 to TRBJ2-2; 7 nucleotides line up with TRBD2. Per germline, CDR1 SQVTM and CDR2 ANQGSEA. The CDR3 loop spans 14 amino acids. The V and J ends lost 6 bases and 8 bases, in that order; junction bases with no gene match: 12. The CDR3 loop reads CSVAPSGGPGELFF. The DNA for the CDR3 is TGCAGCGTGGCCCCTAGCGGAGGCCCGGGGGAGCTGTTTTTT.

The sample holds a few counts of this clonotype. This chain connects TRBV5-1 to TRBJ1-6; TRBD1 aligns across 9 bases. Germline CDR1 reads SGHRS; CDR2 reads YFSETQ. The V and J ends lost 4 bases and 7 bases, in that order; junction bases with no gene match: 6. The CDR3 consists of 15 residues. CDR3 protein: CASSRDRELNSPLHF. CDR3 nucleotides: TGCGCCAGCAGCCGGGACAGGGAATTAAATTCACCCCTCCACTTT.

This chain uses TRBV11-2 with TRBJ2-2; maybe TRBD2 (5 bases). Trimming took off 4 bases at V and 6 bases at J, with 18 bases between the two ends. This CDR3 has 16 amino acids. CDR1 is SGHAT, CDR2 FQNNGV, per germline. The CDR3 sequence: CASSSTRESAAGELFF. CDR3 DNA sequence: TGTGCCAGCAGCTCTACTAGGGAGTCGGCAGCCGGGGAGCTGTTTTTT.

Details on this clonotype: A single base separates this from a much larger clone, so it may be a read error. This rearrangement joins TRBV7-3 to TRBJ2-2; 10 bases align to TRBD2. V lost 6 bases, J lost 1 base, and 11 bases stayed unmatched. The CDR3 consists of 18 residues. CDR1 is SGHTA, CDR2 FQGTGA, per germline. CDR3 region: CASRPGLARGRNTGELFF. The CDR3 DNA is TGTGCCAGCAGACCGGGACTAGCGCGGGGCCGGAACACCGGGGAGCTGTTTTTT. Based on the CDR3 plus reference TRBV7-3 and TRBJ2-2, the full variable domain is GAGVSQTPSNKVTEKGKYVELRCDPISGHTALYWYRQSLGQGPEFLIYFQGTGAADDSGLPNDRFFAVRPEGSVSTLKIQRTERGDSAVYLCASRPGLARGRNTGELFFGEGSRLTVL.

This clonotype has a single count. The chain couples TRBV28 to TRBJ1-6; D unclear. Germline CDR1 and CDR2: MDHEN and SYDVKM. Trimming cost V 9 bases and J 2 bases, with 8 bases left between them. The CDR3 totals 13 residues. The CDR3 sequence: CASLHAYNSPLHF. The CDR3, as DNA: TGTGCCAGTCTTCACGCCTATAATTCACCCCTCCACTTT. Looking up the rest from reference TRBV28 and TRBJ1-6 gives the full variable domain: DVKVTQSSRYLVKRTGEKVFLECVQDMDHENMFWYRQDPGLGLRLIYFSYDVKMKEKGDIPEGYSVSREKKERFSLILESASTNQTSMYLCASLHAYNSPLHFGNGTRLTVT.

In its sample, this clonotype was seen many times. The V call is TRBV7-2, the J call TRBJ2-5; TRBD2 is a possible D gene (6 bases). Germline-derived CDR1 and CDR2 are SGHTA and FQGNSA. The CDR3 totals 14 residues. The ends were cut back, 1 base at V and 4 bases at J, with 10 bases in the middle. Here the CDR3 reads CASSLEAGRETQYF. CDR3 DNA sequence: TGTGCCAGCAGCTTAGAGGCGGGGCGAGAGACCCAGTACTTC. Supplemented by reference TRBV7-2 and TRBJ2-5, the full variable domain reads GAGVSQSPSNKVTEKGKDVELRCDPISGHTALYWYRQSLGQGLEFLIYFQGNSAPDKSGLPSDRFSAERTGGSVSTLTIQRTQQEDSAVYLCASSLEAGRETQYFGPGTRLLVL.